This passage covers 12 T cell receptor beta chains from one sample sequenced in a study of CD8 T cells in ankylosing spondylitis. Whole-study results and caveats: Blood of patients with ankylosing spondylitis appeared to be characterized by a TCR beta motif of about eight highly homologous variants.

One entry per CDR3 protein, called by TCRdb with MiXCR from the 5' RACE reads. The table records under 950,000 distinct CDR3 sequences, 15% to 20% of them present only once. Antigens of these TCRs are unknown. Sequencing was carried out using blood, either unsorted or a sorted T cell fraction (not recorded which). These receptors were obtained from a male donor with ankylosing spondylitis.

This sequence joins TRBV12-3 or TRBV12-4 and TRBJ2-2, with D maybe TRBD1 (5 bases). The CDR3 extends over 18 amino acids. With 1 base removed from V and 0 bases from J, the gap between germline ends came to 15 bases. This CDR3 reads CASSLGGLMRTNTGELFF. Here the CDR3 DNA reads TGTGCCAGCAGTTTAGGGGGCCTGATGAGGACGAACACCGGGGAGCTGTTTTTT.

The CDR3 sequence: CSVDGLDYGYTF. CDR3 nucleotide sequence: TGCAGCGTTGATGGCTTGGACTATGGCTACACCTTC. The rearrangement links TRBV29-1 to TRBJ1-2, with D uncertain. This CDR3 region has 12 residues. Germline CDR1 reads SQVTM; CDR2 reads ANQGSEA. Trimming removed 3 bases at V and 3 bases at J, with 8 bases between.

The chain combines TRBV2 with TRBJ1-6; D gene unclear. Between the trimmed V and J ends, which lost 2 bases and 3 bases, there was a span of 8 bases. This CDR3 is built from 15 residues. Germline-derived CDR1 and CDR2 are SNHLY and FYNNEI. CDR3 sequence (DNA): TGTGCCAGCAGTGAACAGGACCACTATAATTCACCCCTCCACTTT. It is translated as CASSEQDHYNSPLHF.

The chain carries TRBV9 and TRBJ2-7, with D possibly matching TRBD1 (6 bases). Germline assignment: CDR1 SGDLS and CDR2 YYNGEE. The CDR3 extends over 13 amino acids. With 0 bases removed from V and 6 bases from J, the gap between germline ends came to 10 bases. This CDR3 reads CASSVGWGREQYF. CDR3 in DNA: TGTGCCAGCAGCGTAGGGTGGGGGCGCGAGCAGTACTTC.

The CDR3: CASSLGSGLSYGYTF. CDR3 nucleotides: TGTGCCAGCAGCTTAGGTTCAGGGTTGAGCTATGGCTACACCTTC. This sequence joins TRBV11-2 and TRBJ1-2, with a weak D call TRBD1 (5 bases). The CDR3 consists of 15 residues. Between the trimmed V and J ends, which lost 1 base and 4 bases, there was a span of 13 bases. Germline V gene lookup returns CDR1 SGHAT and CDR2 FQNNGV.

This clonotype was seen more than once but under ten times. V usage is TRBV5-1 and J usage is TRBJ2-5, with no clear D. Per the germline V gene, CDR1 is SGHRS and CDR2 is YFSETQ. The CDR3 totals 15 residues. Trimming took 2 bases from V and 5 from J, leaving 16 bases between them. The CDR3 sequence: CASSFDSSRAETQYF. DNA for the CDR3: TGCGCCAGCAGCTTCGACTCAAGCCGGGCGGAGACCCAGTACTTC.

The chain couples TRBV7-9 to TRBJ1-4, with 7 nucleotides matching TRBD1. In germline, CDR1 is SEHNR, CDR2 FQNEAQ (reference sequence). The CDR3 has 13 residues. The junction had 7 bases not matched to a gene; V was cut back by 11 bases and J by 4 bases. The CDR3 DNA reads as TGTGCCGCTAGGACAGGCGGTAATGAAAAACTGTTTTTT. It yields the protein CAARTGGNEKLFF.

This clonotype has a count of ten or more. The J gene is TRBJ2-5, the V gene TRBV20-1; 9 nucleotides agree with TRBD2. Trimming at V came to 6 bases and at J to 4 bases, leaving 21 bases not matched to a gene. CDR1 is DFQATT, CDR2 SNEGSKA, per germline (reference sequence). The CDR3 totals 18 residues. The CDR3 DNA reads as TGCAGTGCCATAGGCGTCTCTAGCGGGACCGTCAGGGGAGAGACCCAGTACTTC. This translates into CSAIGVSSGTVRGETQYF.

There are many counts of this clonotype. This chain connects TRBV3-1 to TRBJ2-1; D is perhaps TRBD1 or TRBD2 (5 bases each). The germline V gene has CDR1 LGHDT and CDR2 YNNKEL (reference sequence). The CDR3 runs to 16 residues. V was trimmed by 0 bases and J by 4 bases, leaving 13 bases between them. The CDR3 loop is CASSQELGVRYNEQFF. CDR3 DNA: TGTGCCAGCAGCCAAGAATTGGGGGTCAGGTACAATGAGCAGTTCTTC.

This clonotype was found a few times. The genes are TRBV27 and TRBJ2-5; 13 nucleotides match TRBD2. The trim removed 6 bases at V and 5 bases at J, leaving 9 bases unmatched. The CDR3 sequence is 16 residues long. CDR1 is MNHEY and CDR2 is SMNVEV in the germline V gene (reference sequence). CDR3 bases: TGTGCCAGCAGGGAGGGGACTAGCGGGATCTGGGAGACCCAGTACTTC. Translating gives CASREGTSGIWETQYF.

This clonotype was seen a handful of times. The chain recombines TRBV20-1 with TRBJ2-3; D perhaps matches TRBD1 (6 bases). Trimming took off 0 bases at V and 4 bases at J, with 14 bases between the two ends. Germline V gene lookup returns CDR1 DFQATT and CDR2 SNEGSKA (reference sequence). The CDR3 runs to 15 residues. CDR3 in amino acids: CSARDPGQGPDTQYF. The CDR3 DNA reads as TGCAGTGCTAGAGATCCGGGACAAGGCCCAGATACGCAGTATTTT.

This chain uses TRBV20-1 with TRBJ2-5; tentative D call: TRBD1 (6 bases). CDR1 and CDR2 from the germline V gene are DFQATT and SNEGSKA (reference sequence). CDR3 length equals 13 residues. V gave up 6 bases and J gave up 5 bases, with 16 bases separating them. The CDR3: CSAVGGSSETQYF. DNA of the CDR3: TGCAGTGCAGTTGGGGGCAGTTCCGAGACCCAGTACTTC.